This T cell receptor beta chain is from a study of T cells in Graves' hyperthyroidism and ophthalmopathy. It was uncontrolled infection, other autoimmune disease, pregnancy or lactation that excluded patients. This clonotype has a count of ten or more. Its specificity is not known. Germline lookup yields CDR1 MGHRA and CDR2 YSYEKL. The CDR3 is made up of 15 amino acids. V lost 3 bases and J lost 4, with 15 bases in between. Amplified regions were TCR beta CDR3 sequences from RNA transcripts. A first-round RT-PCR of the TCR CDR3 used the HTBI primer set. TCRdb re-called the multiplex PCR reads through MiXCR, storing one row per CDR3 protein. The sample has 200,000 to 250,000 distinct CDR3 sequences, almost 25% seen once. Study results and limitations: The model's output predicted ophthalmopathy at a median of about 5.9 months prior to onset. Stable hyperthyroidism was separated from ophthalmopathy by a model based on 13 V-J features.

The chain carries TRBV4-1 and TRBJ1-2; D is ambiguous. The receptor was derived from a woman between 40 and 50 years old with Graves' ophthalmopathy. Sequencing was done on a sample of blood. The CDR3 spells CASSHPAEGSYGYTF. The CDR3 bases are TGCGCCAGCAGCCATCCCGCAGAGGGAAGCTATGGCTACACCTTC.